The T cell receptor (beta chain) under discussion was sequenced for a study of shared clonotypes between healthy human individuals. The assay was immunoSEQ multiplex PCR, and TCRdb's table has in-frame clones only and misses some. Altogether over a million clones are present, around 98% being singletons, with the ten largest covering about 0.42%. The V gene's germline CDR1 is SGHDN and CDR2 FVKESK. The CDR3 totals 12 residues. The germline V and J ends were trimmed by 2 bases and 4 bases, with 6 bases remaining between them. The rearrangement uses TRBV14 and TRBJ2-7, with unresolved D. The receptor's source is a young man in good health. The sample comprised naive CD4+ T cells sorted from blood. Regarding subset: CD45RA+ positively selected. For the CDR3, the DNA is TGTGCCAGCAGCCAAAACAGTTACGAGCAGTACTTC. Translated, it gives CASSQNSYEQYF.